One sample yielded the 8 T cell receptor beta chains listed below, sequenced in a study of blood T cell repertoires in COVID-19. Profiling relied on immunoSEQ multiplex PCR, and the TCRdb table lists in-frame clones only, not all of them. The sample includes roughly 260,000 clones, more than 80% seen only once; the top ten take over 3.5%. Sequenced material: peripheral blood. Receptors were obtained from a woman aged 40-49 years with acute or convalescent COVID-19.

This CDR3 is CASSERQGTNTGELFF. The CDR3 bases are TGTGCCAGCAGTGAAAGGCAGGGAACGAACACCGGGGAGCTGTTTTTT. This chain connects TRBV6-1 to TRBJ2-2, with a weak D call TRBD1 (5 bases). V lost 2 bases and J lost 0, with 10 bases in between. Germline V gives CDR1 MNHNS, CDR2 SASEGT. CDR3 size: 16 residues.

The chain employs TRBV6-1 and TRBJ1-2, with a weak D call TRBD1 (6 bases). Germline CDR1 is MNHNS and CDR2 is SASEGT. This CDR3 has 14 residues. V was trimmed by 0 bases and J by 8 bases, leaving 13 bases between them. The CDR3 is CASSEARGGRGYTF. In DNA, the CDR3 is TGTGCCAGCAGTGAAGCGCGTGGGGGCCGGGGCTACACCTTC.

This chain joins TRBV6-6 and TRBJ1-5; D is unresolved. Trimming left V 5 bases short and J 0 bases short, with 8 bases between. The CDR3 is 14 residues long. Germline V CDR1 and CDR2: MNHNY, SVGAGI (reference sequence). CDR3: CASSPAGSNQPQHF. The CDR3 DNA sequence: TGTGCCAGCAGTCCGGCGGGTAGCAATCAGCCCCAGCATTTT.

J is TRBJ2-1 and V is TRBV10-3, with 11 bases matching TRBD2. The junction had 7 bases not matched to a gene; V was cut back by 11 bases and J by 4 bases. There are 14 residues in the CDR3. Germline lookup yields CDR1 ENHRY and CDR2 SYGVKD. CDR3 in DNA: TGTGCCGCGGGGGGGACTAGCGGTTACAATGAGCAGTTCTTC. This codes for CAAGGTSGYNEQFF.

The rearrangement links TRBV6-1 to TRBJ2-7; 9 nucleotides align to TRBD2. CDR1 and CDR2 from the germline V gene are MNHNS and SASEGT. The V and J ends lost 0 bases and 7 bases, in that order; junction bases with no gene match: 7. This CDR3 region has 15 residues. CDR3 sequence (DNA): TGTGCCAGCAGTGAAGCGGGGACTAGCCGAGGAGAGCAGTACGTC. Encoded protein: CASSEAGTSRGEQYV.

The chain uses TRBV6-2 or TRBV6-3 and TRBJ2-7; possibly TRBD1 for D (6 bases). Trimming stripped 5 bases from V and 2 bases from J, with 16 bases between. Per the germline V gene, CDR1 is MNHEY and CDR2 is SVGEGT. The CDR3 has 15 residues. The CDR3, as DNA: TGTGCCAGCAGTACCTCCTGGGACACCACCTACGAGCAGTACGTC. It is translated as CASSTSWDTTYEQYV.

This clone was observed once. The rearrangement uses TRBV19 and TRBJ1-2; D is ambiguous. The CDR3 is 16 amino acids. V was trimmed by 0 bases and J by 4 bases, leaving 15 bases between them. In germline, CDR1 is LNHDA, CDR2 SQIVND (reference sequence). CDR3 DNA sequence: TGTGCCAGTAGTATAGATTTAAGGAGTATTTCCTATGGCTACACCTTC. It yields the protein CASSIDLRSISYGYTF.

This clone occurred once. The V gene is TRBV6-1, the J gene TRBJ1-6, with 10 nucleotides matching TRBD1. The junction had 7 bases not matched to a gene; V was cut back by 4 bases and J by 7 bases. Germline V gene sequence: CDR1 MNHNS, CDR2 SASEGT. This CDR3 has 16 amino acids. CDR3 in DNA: TGTGCCAGCAGTGGCCCTTCGGACAGGGGGAATTCACCCCTCCACTTT. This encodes CASSGPSDRGNSPLHF.